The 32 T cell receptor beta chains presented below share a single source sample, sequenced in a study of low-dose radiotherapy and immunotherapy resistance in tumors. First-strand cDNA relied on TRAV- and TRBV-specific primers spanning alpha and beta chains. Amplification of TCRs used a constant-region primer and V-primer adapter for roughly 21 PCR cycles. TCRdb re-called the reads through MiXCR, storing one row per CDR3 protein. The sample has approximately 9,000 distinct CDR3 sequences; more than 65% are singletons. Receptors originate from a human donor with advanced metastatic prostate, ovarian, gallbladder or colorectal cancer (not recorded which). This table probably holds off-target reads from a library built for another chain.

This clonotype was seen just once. CDR3 DNA: TGCAGCTTTAGGGGGCAAGAGACCCAGTACTTC. The encoded protein is CSFRGQETQYF. J is TRBJ2-5 and V is TRBV29-1; D possibly corresponds to TRBD1 (6 bases). Germline V lookup: CDR1 SQVTM, CDR2 ANQGSEA. The CDR3 sequence is 11 residues long. Trimming removed 8 bases at V and 2 bases at J, with 9 bases between.

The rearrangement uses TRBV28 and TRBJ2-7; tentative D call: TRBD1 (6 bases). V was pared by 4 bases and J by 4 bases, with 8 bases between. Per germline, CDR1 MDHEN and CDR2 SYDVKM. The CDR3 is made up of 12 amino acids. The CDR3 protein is CASSSGQYEQYF. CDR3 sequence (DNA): TGTGCCAGCAGTTCTGGACAGTACGAGCAGTACTTC.

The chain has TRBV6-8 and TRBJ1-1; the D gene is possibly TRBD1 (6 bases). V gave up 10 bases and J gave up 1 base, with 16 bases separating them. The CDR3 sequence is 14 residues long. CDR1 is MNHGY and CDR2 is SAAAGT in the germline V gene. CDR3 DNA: TGTGCCAACAAGAGGGGGAGAACGAACACTGAAGCTTTCTTT. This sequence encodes CANKRGRTNTEAFF.

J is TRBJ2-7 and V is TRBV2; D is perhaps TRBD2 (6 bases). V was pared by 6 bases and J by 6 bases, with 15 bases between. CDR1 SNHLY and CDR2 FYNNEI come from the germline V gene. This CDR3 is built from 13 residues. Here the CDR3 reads CASRDPGEAEQYF. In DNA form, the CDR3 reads TGTGCCAGCAGGGATCCCGGGGAGGCCGAGCAGTACTTC.

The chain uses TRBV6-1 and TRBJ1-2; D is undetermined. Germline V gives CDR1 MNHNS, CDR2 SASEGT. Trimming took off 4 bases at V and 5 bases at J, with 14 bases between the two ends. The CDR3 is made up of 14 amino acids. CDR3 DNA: TGTGCCAGCAGTGCAGCGGGAGATAGGTATGGCTACACCTTC. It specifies CASSAAGDRYGYTF.

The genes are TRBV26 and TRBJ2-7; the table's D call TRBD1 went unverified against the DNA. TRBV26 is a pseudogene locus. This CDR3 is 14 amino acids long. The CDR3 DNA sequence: TGTGCCAGCAGTGGGGACAGCACCGCCTACGAGCAGTACTTC. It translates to CASSGDSTAYEQYF.

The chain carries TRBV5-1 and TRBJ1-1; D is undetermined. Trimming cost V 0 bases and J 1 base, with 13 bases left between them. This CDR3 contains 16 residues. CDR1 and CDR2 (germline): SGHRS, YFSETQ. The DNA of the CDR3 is TGCGCCAGCAGCTTGGCCCGGTTGAGACAGAACACTGAAGCTTTCTTT. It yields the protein CASSLARLRQNTEAFF.

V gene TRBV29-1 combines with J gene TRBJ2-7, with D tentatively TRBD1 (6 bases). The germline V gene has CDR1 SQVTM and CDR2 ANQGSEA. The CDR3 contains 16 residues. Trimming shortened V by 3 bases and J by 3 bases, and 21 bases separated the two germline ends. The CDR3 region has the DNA TGCAGCGTTGAGAAAGTCCGTCGGACAGAAGGCTACGAGCAGTACTTC. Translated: CSVEKVRRTEGYEQYF.

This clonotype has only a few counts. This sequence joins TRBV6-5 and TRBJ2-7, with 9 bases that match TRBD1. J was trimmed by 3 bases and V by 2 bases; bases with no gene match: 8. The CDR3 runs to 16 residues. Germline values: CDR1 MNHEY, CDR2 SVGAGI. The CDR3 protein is CASSYTTPGQGYEQYF. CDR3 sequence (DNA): TGTGCCAGCAGTTACACTACTCCGGGACAGGGCTACGAGCAGTACTTC.

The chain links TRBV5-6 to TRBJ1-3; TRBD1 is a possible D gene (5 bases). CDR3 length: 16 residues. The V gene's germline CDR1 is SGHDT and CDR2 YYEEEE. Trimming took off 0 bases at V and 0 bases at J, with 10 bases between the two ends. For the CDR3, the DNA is TGTGCCAGCAGCTTGGTGCGGGGGTTCTCTGGAAACACCATATATTTT. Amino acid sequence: CASSLVRGFSGNTIYF.

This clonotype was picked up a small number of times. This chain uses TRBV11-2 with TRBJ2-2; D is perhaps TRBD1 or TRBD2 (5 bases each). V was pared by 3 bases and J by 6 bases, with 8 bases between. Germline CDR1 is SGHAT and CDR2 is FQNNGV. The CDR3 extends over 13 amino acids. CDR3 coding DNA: TGTGCCAGCAGCTTGGGGGTTGCCGGGGAGCTGTTTTTT. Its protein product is CASSLGVAGELFF.

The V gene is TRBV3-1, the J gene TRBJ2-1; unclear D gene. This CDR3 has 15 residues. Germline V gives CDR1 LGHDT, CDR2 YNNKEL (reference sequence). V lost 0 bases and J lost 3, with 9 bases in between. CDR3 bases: TGTGCCAGCAGCCAAGACTCGGGCTACTACAATGAGCAGTTCTTC. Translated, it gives CASSQDSGYYNEQFF.

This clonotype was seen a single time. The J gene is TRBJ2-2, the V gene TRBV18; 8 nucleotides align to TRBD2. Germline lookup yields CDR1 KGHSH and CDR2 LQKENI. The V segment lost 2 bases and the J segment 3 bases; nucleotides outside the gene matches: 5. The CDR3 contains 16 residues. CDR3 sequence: CASSPVSGRDTGELFF. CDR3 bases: TGTGCCAGCTCACCAGTGAGCGGGAGAGACACCGGGGAGCTGTTTTTT.

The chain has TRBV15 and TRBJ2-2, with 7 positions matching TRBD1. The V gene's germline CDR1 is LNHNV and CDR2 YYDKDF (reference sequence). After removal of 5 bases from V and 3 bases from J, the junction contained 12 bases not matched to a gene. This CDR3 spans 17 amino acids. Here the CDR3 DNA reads TGTGCCACCAGCCGACGGGACCACAGGGGCTACACCGGGGAGCTGTTTTTT. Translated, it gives CATSRRDHRGYTGELFF.

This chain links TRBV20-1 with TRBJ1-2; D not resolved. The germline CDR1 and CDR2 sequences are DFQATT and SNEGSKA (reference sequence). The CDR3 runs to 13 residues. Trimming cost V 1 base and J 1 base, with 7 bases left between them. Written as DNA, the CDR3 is TGCAGTGCTAGAGTTAGCTTTAACTATGGCTACACCTTC. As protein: CSARVSFNYGYTF.

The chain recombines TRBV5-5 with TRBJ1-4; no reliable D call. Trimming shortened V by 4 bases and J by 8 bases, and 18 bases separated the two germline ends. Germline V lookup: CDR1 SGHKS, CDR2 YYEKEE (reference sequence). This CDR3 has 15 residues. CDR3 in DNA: TGTGCCAGCAGCGCGGATGTCGGGGTGGCGGAAAAACTGTTTTTT. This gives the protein CASSADVGVAEKLFF.

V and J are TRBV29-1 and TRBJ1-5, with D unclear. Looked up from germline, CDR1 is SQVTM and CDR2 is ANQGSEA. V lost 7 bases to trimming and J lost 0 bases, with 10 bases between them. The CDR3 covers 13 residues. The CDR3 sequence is CSAVAGSNQPQHF. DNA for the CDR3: TGCAGCGCAGTGGCAGGTAGCAATCAGCCCCAGCATTTT.

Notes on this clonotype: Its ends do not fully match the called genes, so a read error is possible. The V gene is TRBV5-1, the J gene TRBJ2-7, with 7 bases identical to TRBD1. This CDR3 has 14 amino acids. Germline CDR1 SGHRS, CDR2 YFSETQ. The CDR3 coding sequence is TGTGCCAGCAGCCTCGGGACAGCCTCCTACGAGCAGTACTTC. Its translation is CASSLGTASYEQYF.

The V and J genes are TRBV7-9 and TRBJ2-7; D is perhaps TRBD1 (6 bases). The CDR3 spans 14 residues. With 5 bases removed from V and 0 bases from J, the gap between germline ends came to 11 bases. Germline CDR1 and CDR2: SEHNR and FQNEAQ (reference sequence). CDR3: CASSLGRGSYEQYF. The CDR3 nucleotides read TGTGCCAGCAGCCTTGGCAGGGGCTCCTACGAGCAGTACTTC.

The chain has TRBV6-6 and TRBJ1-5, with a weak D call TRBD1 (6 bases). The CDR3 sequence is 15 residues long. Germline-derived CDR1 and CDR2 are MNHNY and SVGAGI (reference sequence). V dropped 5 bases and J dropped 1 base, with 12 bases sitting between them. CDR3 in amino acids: CASSVRQASNQPQHF. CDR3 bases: TGTGCCAGCAGTGTGAGACAGGCAAGCAATCAGCCCCAGCATTTT.

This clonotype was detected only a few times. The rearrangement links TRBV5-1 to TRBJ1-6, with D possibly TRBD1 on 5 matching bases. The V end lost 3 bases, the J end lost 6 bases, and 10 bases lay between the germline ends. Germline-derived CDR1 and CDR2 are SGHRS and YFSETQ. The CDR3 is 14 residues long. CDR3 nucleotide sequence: TGCGCCAGCAGCTCGGGACCGCTTAATTCACCCCTCCACTTT. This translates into CASSSGPLNSPLHF.

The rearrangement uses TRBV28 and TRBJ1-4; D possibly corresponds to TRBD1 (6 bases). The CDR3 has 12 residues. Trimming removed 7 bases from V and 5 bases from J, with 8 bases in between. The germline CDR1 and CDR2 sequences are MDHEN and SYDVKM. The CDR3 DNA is TGTGCCAGCATTACAGGGAATGAAAAACTGTTTTTT. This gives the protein CASITGNEKLFF.

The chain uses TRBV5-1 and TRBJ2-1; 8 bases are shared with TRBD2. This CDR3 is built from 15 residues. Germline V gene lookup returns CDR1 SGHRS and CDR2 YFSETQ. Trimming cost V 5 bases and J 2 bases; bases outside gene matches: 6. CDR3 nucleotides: TGCGCCAGCAGGGTAGCGGGGATGACCTACAATGAGCAGTTCTTC. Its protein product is CASRVAGMTYNEQFF.

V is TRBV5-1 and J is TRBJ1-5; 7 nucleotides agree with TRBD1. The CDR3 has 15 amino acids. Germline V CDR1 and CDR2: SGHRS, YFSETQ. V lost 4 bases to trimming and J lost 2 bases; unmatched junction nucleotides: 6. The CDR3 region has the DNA TGCGCCAGCAGCGGAGGGACAGCTCGCAATCAGCCCCAGCATTTT. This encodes CASSGGTARNQPQHF.

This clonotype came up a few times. The DNA for the CDR3 is TGTGCCAGCAGCTTAGACCCGGTCCATGGGGCCTACGAGCAGTACTTC. Translated: CASSLDPVHGAYEQYF. The V and J genes are TRBV11-3 and TRBJ2-7; D is uncertain. Germline CDR1 reads SGHNT; CDR2 reads YENEEA. This CDR3 region has 16 residues. Trimming removed 0 bases from V and 2 bases from J, with 14 bases in between. Full variable domain (missing parts from reference TRBV11-3 and TRBJ2-7): EAGVVQSPRYKIIEKKQPVAFWCNPISGHNTLYWYLQNLGQGPELLIRYENEEAVDDSQLPKDRFSAERLKGVDSTLKIQPAELGDSAVYLCASSLDPVHGAYEQYFGPGTRLTVT.

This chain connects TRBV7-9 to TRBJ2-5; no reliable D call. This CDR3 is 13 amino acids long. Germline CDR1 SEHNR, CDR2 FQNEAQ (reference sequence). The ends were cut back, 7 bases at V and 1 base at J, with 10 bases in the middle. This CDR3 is CASTLLSQETQYF. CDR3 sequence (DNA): TGTGCCAGCACCCTCTTATCCCAAGAGACCCAGTACTTC.

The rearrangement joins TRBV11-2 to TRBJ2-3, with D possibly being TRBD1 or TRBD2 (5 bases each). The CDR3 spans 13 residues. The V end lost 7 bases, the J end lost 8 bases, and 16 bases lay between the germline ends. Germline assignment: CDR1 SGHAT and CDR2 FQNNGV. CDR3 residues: CASTQSPGTTQYF. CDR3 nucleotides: TGTGCCAGCACCCAGAGCCCAGGGACTACGCAGTATTTT.

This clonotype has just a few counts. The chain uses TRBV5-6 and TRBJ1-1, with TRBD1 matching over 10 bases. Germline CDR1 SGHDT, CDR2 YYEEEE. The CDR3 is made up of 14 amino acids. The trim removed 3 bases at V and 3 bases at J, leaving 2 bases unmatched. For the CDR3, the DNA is TGTGCCAGCAGCTGGGACAGGGGCGACACTGAAGCTTTCTTT. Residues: CASSWDRGDTEAFF. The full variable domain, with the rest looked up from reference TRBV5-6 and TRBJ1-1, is DAGVTQSPTHLIKTRGQQVTLRCSPKSGHDTVSWYQQALGQGPQFIFQYYEEEERQRGNFPDRFSGHQFPNYSSELNVNALLLGDSALYLCASSWDRGDTEAFFGQGTRLTVV.

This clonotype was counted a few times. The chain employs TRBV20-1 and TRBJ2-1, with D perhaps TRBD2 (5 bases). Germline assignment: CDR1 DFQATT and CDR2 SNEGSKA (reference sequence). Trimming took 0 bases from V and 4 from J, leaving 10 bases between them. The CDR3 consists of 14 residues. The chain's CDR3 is CSARDNRGYNEQFF. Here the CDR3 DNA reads TGCAGTGCTAGAGATAACCGGGGTTACAATGAGCAGTTCTTC.

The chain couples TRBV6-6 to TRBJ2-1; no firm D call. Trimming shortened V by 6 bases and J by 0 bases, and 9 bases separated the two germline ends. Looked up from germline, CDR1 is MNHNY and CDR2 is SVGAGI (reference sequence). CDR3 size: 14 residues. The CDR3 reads CASRGSVSYNEQFF. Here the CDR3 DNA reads TGTGCCAGCAGGGGGTCCGTCTCCTACAATGAGCAGTTCTTC.

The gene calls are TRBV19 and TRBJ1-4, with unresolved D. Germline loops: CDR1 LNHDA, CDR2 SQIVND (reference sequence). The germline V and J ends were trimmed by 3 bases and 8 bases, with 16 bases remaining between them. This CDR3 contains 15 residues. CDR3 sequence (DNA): TGTGCCAGTAGTATGAGCAGACGCGGATGGGAAAAACTGTTTTTT. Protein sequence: CASSMSRRGWEKLFF.

The CDR3 protein is CASSLAGGLDGNQPQHF. The CDR3 region has the DNA TGTGCCAGCAGCTTAGCTGGGGGGTTAGATGGCAATCAGCCCCAGCATTTT. This chain uses TRBV5-6 with TRBJ1-5; TRBD1 might be the D (5 bases). Germline CDR1 is SGHDT and CDR2 is YYEEEE. The CDR3 loop spans 17 amino acids. Trimming cost V 2 bases and J 2 bases, with 17 bases left between them.